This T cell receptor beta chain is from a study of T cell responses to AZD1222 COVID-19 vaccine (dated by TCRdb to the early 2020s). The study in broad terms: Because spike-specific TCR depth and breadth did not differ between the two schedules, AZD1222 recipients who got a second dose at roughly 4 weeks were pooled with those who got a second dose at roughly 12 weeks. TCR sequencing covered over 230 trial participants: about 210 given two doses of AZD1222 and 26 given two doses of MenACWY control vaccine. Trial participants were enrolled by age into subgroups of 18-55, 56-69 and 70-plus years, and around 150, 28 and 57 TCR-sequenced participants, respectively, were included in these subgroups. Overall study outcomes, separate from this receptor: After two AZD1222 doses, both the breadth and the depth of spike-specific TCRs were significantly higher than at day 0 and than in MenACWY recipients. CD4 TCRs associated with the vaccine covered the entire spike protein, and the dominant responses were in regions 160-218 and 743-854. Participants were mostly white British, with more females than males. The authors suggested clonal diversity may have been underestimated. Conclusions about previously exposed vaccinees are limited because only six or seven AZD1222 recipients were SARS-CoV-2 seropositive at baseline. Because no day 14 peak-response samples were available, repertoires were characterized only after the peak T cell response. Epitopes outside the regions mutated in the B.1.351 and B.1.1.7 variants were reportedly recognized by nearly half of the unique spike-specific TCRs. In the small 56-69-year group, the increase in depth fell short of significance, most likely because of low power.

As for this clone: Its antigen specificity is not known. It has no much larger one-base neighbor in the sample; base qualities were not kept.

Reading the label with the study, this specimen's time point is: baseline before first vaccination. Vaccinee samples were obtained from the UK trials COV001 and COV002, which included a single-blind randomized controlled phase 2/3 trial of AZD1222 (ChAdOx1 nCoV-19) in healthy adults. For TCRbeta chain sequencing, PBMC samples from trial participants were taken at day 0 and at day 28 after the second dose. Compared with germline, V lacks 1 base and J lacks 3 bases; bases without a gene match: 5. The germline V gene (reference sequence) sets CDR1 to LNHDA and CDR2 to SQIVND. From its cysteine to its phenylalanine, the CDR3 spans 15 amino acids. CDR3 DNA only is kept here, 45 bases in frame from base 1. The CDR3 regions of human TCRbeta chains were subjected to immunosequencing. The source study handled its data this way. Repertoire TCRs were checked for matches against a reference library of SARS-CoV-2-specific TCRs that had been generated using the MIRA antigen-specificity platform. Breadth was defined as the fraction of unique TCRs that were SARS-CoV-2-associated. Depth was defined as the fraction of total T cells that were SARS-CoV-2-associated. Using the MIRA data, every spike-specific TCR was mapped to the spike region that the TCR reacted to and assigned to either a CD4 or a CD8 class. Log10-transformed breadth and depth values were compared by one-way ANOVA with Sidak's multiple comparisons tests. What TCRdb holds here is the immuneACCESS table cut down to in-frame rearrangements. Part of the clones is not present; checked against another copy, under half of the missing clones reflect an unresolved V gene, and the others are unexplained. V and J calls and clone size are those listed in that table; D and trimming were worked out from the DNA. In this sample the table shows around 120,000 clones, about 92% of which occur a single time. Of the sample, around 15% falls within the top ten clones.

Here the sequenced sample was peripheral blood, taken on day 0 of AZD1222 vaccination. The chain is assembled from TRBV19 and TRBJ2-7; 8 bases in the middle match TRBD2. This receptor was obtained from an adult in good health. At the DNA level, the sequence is TGTGCCAGTAGTATAGGTTTCGGGGGGGACTACGAGCAGTACTTC. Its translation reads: CASSIGFGGDYEQYF.